Listed below are T cell receptor beta chains from one sample, sequenced in a study of T cell repertoires in cytomegalovirus infection. TCRdb processed the reads anew with MiXCR; each CDR3 protein has one entry. The profile covers roughly 280,000 distinct CDR3 sequences, with less than 25% appearing a single time and about 21% taken by the ten largest. What these receptors recognize is not known. Sequences were derived from cultured PBMCs, sampled from culture after CMV antigen stimulation. The source is a human donor in good health (CMV status not recorded). Some clones in this sample may be carry-over from other donors' samples. Both conserved end residues are part of each CDR3. Fields, in order: V gene, clone size, D gene, J gene, CDR3 protein, CDR3 DNA. The D gene is left open where the match is weak. The size of a clone is reported for some rows only, either as once, few or many, or as a class for expanded clones.

TRBV10-3,NA,TRBD2,TRBJ2-3,CAIKAGGTDTQYF,TGTGCCATCAAAGCGGGAGGAACAGATACGCAGTATTTT
TRBV7-2,many,TRBD2,TRBJ2-3,CASSSRRAGGADTQYF,TGTGCCAGCAGCTCCCGTCGAGCGGGAGGCGCAGATACGCAGTATTTT
TRBV5-6,NA,NA,TRBJ1-2,CASSLGRRGANYGYTF,TGTGCCAGCAGCTTGGGTCGTCGGGGCGCTAACTATGGCTACACCTTC
TRBV6-2/TRBV6-3,few,NA,TRBJ2-1,CASSPQGSGEQFF,TGTGCCAGCAGTCCGCAGGGGTCGGGTGAGCAGTTCTTC
TRBV6-2/TRBV6-3,medium-sized,TRBD2,TRBJ2-7,CATAGLAGYEQYF,TGTGCCACCGCGGGACTAGCGGGATACGAGCAGTACTTC
TRBV19,few,NA,TRBJ2-3,CASSSWTATDTQYF,TGTGCCAGTAGTTCTTGGACGGCTACAGATACGCAGTATTTT
TRBV12-3/TRBV12-4,NA,NA,TRBJ2-2,CAGAKTPSGELFF,TGTGCCGGGGCTAAAACCCCATCAGGGGAGCTGTTTTTT
TRBV7-9,NA,NA,TRBJ2-1,CASSLDRYEQFF,TGTGCCAGCAGCTTAGACCGATACGAACAGTTCTTC
TRBV7-6,few,TRBD2,TRBJ2-7,CASSPRTSGRTEQYF,TGTGCCAGCAGCCCGAGGACTAGCGGGAGGACCGAGCAGTACTTC
TRBV7-9,few,NA,TRBJ2-2,CASSWGSAPTGELFF,TGTGCCAGCAGCTGGGGGTCAGCTCCCACCGGGGAGCTGTTTTTT
TRBV4-1,many,NA,TRBJ1-1,CASSQVLNTEAFF,TGCGCCAGCAGCCAAGTCTTGAACACTGAAGCTTTCTTT
TRBV7-2,many,NA,TRBJ2-7,CASSLEGQSTYEQYF,TGTGCCAGCAGCTTAGAAGGACAGAGCACCTACGAGCAGTACTTC
TRBV6-2/TRBV6-3,NA,NA,TRBJ2-2,CASSWREDGELFF,TGTGCCAGCAGTTGGAGGGAAGACGGGGAGCTGTTTTTT
TRBV2,NA,NA,TRBJ2-1,CASSKKGYEQFF,TGTGCCAGCAGTAAGAAGGGTTATGAGCAGTTCTTC
TRBV20-1,NA,TRBD2,TRBJ2-1,CSARETSGTYYNEQFF,TGCAGTGCTAGAGAGACTAGCGGGACCTACTACAATGAGCAGTTCTTC
TRBV11-3,many,TRBD2,TRBJ2-3,CASSPGTSGPLGTDTQYF,TGTGCCAGCAGCCCCGGGACTAGCGGACCCCTAGGCACAGATACGCAGTATTTT
TRBV12-3/TRBV12-4,many,NA,TRBJ2-1,CASSFGQTSYNEQFF,TGTGCCAGCAGTTTTGGACAGACCTCCTACAATGAGCAGTTCTTC
TRBV20-1,NA,NA,TRBJ2-1,CSEWDSGRGCNEQFF,TGCAGTGAATGGGACAGTGGGAGGGGGTGCAATGAGCAGTTCTTC
TRBV27,NA,NA,TRBJ2-6,CASSRGGGGANVLTF,TGTGCCAGCAGCCGCGGGGGCGGTGGGGCCAACGTCCTGACTTTC
TRBV12-3/TRBV12-4,many,NA,TRBJ1-1,CASLIVPWSTEAFF,TGTGCCAGCTTAATTGTGCCTTGGAGCACTGAAGCTTTCTTT
TRBV12-3/TRBV12-4,NA,NA,TRBJ1-2,CASSSQGKNGYTF,TGTGCCAGCAGTTCTCAGGGGAAGAATGGCTACACCTTC
TRBV29-1,few,NA,TRBJ1-2,CSVEGGQAIYGYTF,TGCAGCGTTGAGGGGGGACAAGCAATCTATGGCTACACCTTC
TRBV7-9,few,NA,TRBJ1-1,CASKGGNTEAFF,TGTGCCAGCAAGGGGGGGAACACTGAAGCTTTCTTT
TRBV7-8,NA,NA,TRBJ2-1,CATSNMPRRQYNEQFF,TGTGCCACCTCAAATATGCCGCGGAGACAATACAATGAGCAGTTCTTC
TRBV7-7,many,NA,TRBJ1-4,CASSLNEDRGEKLFF,TGTGCTAGCAGCTTAAACGAGGATAGGGGTGAAAAACTGTTTTTT
TRBV2,NA,NA,TRBJ2-3,CASSDSSDTQYF,TGTGCCAGCAGTGACTCTTCAGATACGCAGTATTTT
TRBV28,few,NA,TRBJ1-2,CASAPGSLYGYTF,TGTGCCAGTGCGCCGGGGAGCCTCTATGGCTACACCTTC
TRBV7-2,many,NA,TRBJ1-5,CASSGGGNQPQHF,TGTGCCAGCAGCGGGGGGGGGAATCAGCCCCAGCATTTT
TRBV7-9,NA,NA,TRBJ1-2,CASSLDARDGGYTF,TGTGCCAGCAGCTTAGATGCTAGGGACGGTGGCTACACCTTC
TRBV12-3/TRBV12-4,many,NA,TRBJ2-3,CASTTRSTDTQYF,TGTGCCAGCACCACGAGGAGCACAGATACGCAGTATTTT
TRBV7-9,few,TRBD1,TRBJ1-5,CASSLGTGDKRQPQHF,TGTGCCAGCAGCTTAGGGACAGGTGACAAGAGACAGCCCCAGCATTTT
TRBV7-9,NA,NA,TRBJ1-2,CASSPTTGSYGYTF,TGTGCCAGCAGCCCGACGACAGGAAGCTATGGCTACACCTTC
TRBV29-1,few,TRBD2,TRBJ2-1,CSVLPTSGTNEQFF,TGCAGCGTTCTTCCAACTAGCGGGACCAATGAGCAGTTCTTC
TRBV28,few,NA,TRBJ1-1,CASSGWMLNTEAFF,TGTGCCAGCAGTGGGTGGATGTTGAACACTGAAGCTTTCTTT
TRBV2,few,NA,TRBJ2-7,CASRLRVTGTSYEQYF,TGTGCCAGCCGTCTCCGTGTGACAGGGACTTCCTACGAGCAGTACTTC
TRBV4-1,few,NA,TRBJ1-4,CASSQEGGTFWTNEKLFF,TGCGCCAGCAGCCAAGAAGGAGGGACCTTTTGGACTAATGAAAAACTGTTTTTT
TRBV12-3/TRBV12-4,NA,NA,TRBJ2-2,CASSPMGAGYGELFF,TGTGCCAGCAGCCCGATGGGAGCCGGGTACGGGGAGCTGTTTTTT
TRBV7-2,many,NA,TRBJ1-1,CASSLVAGDTEAFF,TGTGCCAGCAGCTTAGTGGCGGGGGACACTGAAGCTTTCTTT
TRBV19,few,TRBD1,TRBJ1-2,CASSSGTGTYGYTF,TGTGCCAGTAGTTCGGGGACAGGGACCTATGGCTACACCTTC
TRBV6-8,few,NA,TRBJ1-6,CASDRSSYNSPLHF,TGTGCCAGCGATAGGAGCTCCTATAATTCACCCCTCCACTTT
TRBV12-3/TRBV12-4,few,TRBD2,TRBJ2-3,CASSSSGRNTQYF,TGTGCCAGCAGTTCAAGCGGGAGGAATACGCAGTATTTT
TRBV11-2,NA,NA,TRBJ1-1,CASRQSGGTEAFF,TGTGCCAGCAGACAAAGTGGCGGGACTGAAGCTTTCTTT
TRBV9,NA,TRBD1,TRBJ2-5,CASSARLYGRDREETQYF,TGTGCCAGCAGCGCGCGACTTTATGGTCGGGACAGGGAAGAGACCCAGTACTTC
TRBV5-1,NA,TRBD2,TRBJ2-1,CASRASGSLAYNEQFF,TGCGCCAGCAGGGCTAGCGGGAGTCTCGCCTACAATGAGCAGTTCTTC
TRBV7-9,NA,NA,TRBJ1-1,CASSLSGYEAFF,TGTGCCAGCAGCTTATCTGGCTATGAAGCTTTCTTT
TRBV7-8,many,NA,TRBJ2-3,CASSLGTTNQRGTDTQYF,TGTGCCAGCAGCTTAGGGACGACTAACCAGCGGGGCACAGATACGCAGTATTTT
TRBV7-9,NA,NA,TRBJ2-7,CASSLSERNYEQYF,TGTGCCAGCAGCTTAAGCGAGCGGAACTACGAGCAGTACTTC
TRBV6-2/TRBV6-3,NA,TRBD1,TRBJ1-2,CASGQGGGYTF,TGTGCCAGCGGACAGGGAGGAGGCTACACCTTC
TRBV5-4,few,NA,TRBJ1-2,CASSLAGTYGYTF,TGTGCCAGCAGCTTAGCAGGGACCTATGGCTACACCTTC
TRBV4-2,many,NA,TRBJ1-2,CASSQVPLGGAEYGYTF,TGTGCCAGCAGCCAAGTTCCCCTCGGGGGCGCGGAGTATGGCTACACCTTC
TRBV19,NA,NA,TRBJ1-4,CASSGDRGKLFF,TGTGCCAGTTCCGGGGACCGAGGAAAACTGTTTTTT